Listed here is a single T cell receptor beta chain. Its cognate antigen is unknown. Trimming at V came to 1 base and at J to 5 bases, leaving 4 bases not matched to a gene. There are 14 residues in the CDR3. Germline CDR1 reads SEHNR; CDR2 reads FQNEAQ (reference sequence). This sample was taken from a study of T-cell memory formation after mild COVID-19. Study overall: Largely, TCR clusters stayed within a single donor.

Overall study findings and caveats: The study detected some responding clones in pre-infection memory, suggesting cross-reactive memory joined. A balance of CD4 and CD8 characterized clones contracting day 15 to 85, whereas later expanders leaned CD4+.

Researchers used 5'RACE with constant-segment primers to make TCR alpha and TCR beta cDNA libraries that carry sample barcodes and UMIs. TCRdb analysed the 5' RACE reads with MiXCR anew, one entry per CDR3 protein. The profile shows about 360,000 distinct CDR3 sequences, approximately 15% of them singletons. The sample consisted of PBMCs or a T cell subset sorted from them (not recorded which). The V and J genes are TRBV7-9 and TRBJ2-7, with 8 bases that match TRBD1. This receptor was identified in a man between 18 and 29 years old who had mild COVID-19 (a few samples of this study predate the infection). Cell type and time point are not known. The CDR3 DNA is TGTGCCAGCAGCTTAGTACAGGGGGACGACGAGCAGTACTTC. Its translation is CASSLVQGDDEQYF.